The 14 T cell receptor beta chains below were found in one sample sequenced in a study of regulatory T cells in long-lasting Graves disease. Time point indicated: newly diagnosed GD, antithyroid drugs for less than 3 months. RNA extracted from PBMCs served as the sequencing template. CDR3-region Arm-PCR and iRepertoire HTBI primers produced the TCR beta libraries. Each CDR3 protein is one row after TCRdb ran MiXCR on the multiplex PCR reads. The sample consists of roughly 610,000 distinct CDR3 sequences, roughly 15% of them appearing once. The sample was also linked to a second study, of T cells in Graves' hyperthyroidism and ophthalmopathy.

Sequences were derived from peripheral blood mononuclear cells (PBMCs), sampled at new diagnosis, from a patient treated with antithyroid drugs. All receptors derive from a young man with Graves disease.

This clonotype appeared many times. J is TRBJ2-5 and V is TRBV2; 10 bases match TRBD2. J gave up 7 bases and V 3 bases, and 5 bases lay outside the gene matches. Germline CDR1 reads SNHLY; CDR2 reads FYNNEI. The length of the CDR3 is 14 residues. Here the CDR3 reads CASSELAGEVTQYF. The CDR3, as DNA: TGTGCCAGCAGTGAGCTAGCGGGAGAGGTGACCCAGTACTTC. Full variable domain (outside the CDR3, taken from reference TRBV2 and TRBJ2-5): EPEVTQTPSHQVTQMGQEVILRCVPISNHLYFYWYRQILGQKVEFLVSFYNNEISEKSEIFDDQFSVERPDGSNFTLKIRSTKLEDSAMYFCASSELAGEVTQYFGPGTRLLVL.

This clonotype has a count of ten or more. J is TRBJ2-3 and V is TRBV30, with TRBD2 identical over 7 bases. The CDR3 is 13 amino acids. With 0 bases clipped from V and 4 bases from J, the junction kept 1 base outside the gene matches. Germline V gene lookup returns CDR1 GTSNPN and CDR2 SVGIG (reference sequence). DNA of the CDR3: TGTGCCTGGAGTGTTGCGGGAGCAGATACGCAGTATTTT. Translated: CAWSVAGADTQYF.

The sample holds many counts of this clonotype. The rearrangement uses TRBV7-9 and TRBJ2-5; 7 nucleotides match TRBD1. J was trimmed by 3 bases and V by 5 bases; bases with no gene match: 12. The CDR3 sequence is 16 residues long. Germline V gene data show CDR1 as SEHNR and CDR2 as FQNEAQ (reference sequence). CDR3 bases: TGTGCCAGCAGCGTCCTGGGGCCAGGGGGTAAAGAGACCCAGTACTTC. Residues: CASSVLGPGGKETQYF.

This clonotype was seen more than once but under ten times. The chain recombines TRBV19 with TRBJ2-1; D may be TRBD1 or TRBD2 (5 bases each). The CDR3 covers 15 residues. V shed 5 bases and J shed 6 bases, with 17 bases lying between them. CDR1 is LNHDA, CDR2 SQIVND, per germline (reference sequence). CDR3 protein: CASSVWGSRSNEQFF. In nucleotides, the CDR3 is TGTGCCAGTAGTGTCTGGGGGTCGCGCAGCAATGAGCAGTTCTTC.

Comment on this clonotype: Being one base from a much bigger clone, this may be a read error. The gene calls are TRBV7-9 and TRBJ2-7; unclear D gene. The V gene lost 0 bases and the J gene lost 6 bases, with 6 bases spanning the gap. The CDR3 contains 12 residues. Germline CDR1 SEHNR, CDR2 FQNEAQ (reference sequence). The CDR3 sequence is CASSLAAVEQYF. CDR3 nucleotides: TGTGCCAGCAGCTTAGCCGCAGTCGAGCAGTACTTC. Full variable domain (missing parts from reference TRBV7-9 and TRBJ2-7): DTGVSQNPRHKITKRGQNVTFRCDPISEHNRLYWYRQTLGQGPEFLTYFQNEAQLEKSRLLSDRFSAERPKGSFSTLEIQRTEQGDSAMYLCASSLAAVEQYFGPGTRLTVT.

The rearrangement links TRBV12-3 or TRBV12-4 to TRBJ2-1, with 9 bases fitting TRBD2. Trimming took 6 bases from V and 4 from J; bases not matched to a gene: 10. This CDR3 has 16 residues. CDR3 sequence (DNA): TGTGCCAGCAGCCCCAGTCTAGCGGGGACATACAATGAGCAGTTCTTC. It encodes CASSPSLAGTYNEQFF.

The chain joins TRBV20-1 to TRBJ2-7; D ambiguous. V was clipped by 0 bases and J by 4 bases, with 10 bases between them. The CDR3 extends over 13 amino acids. The germline CDR1 and CDR2 sequences are DFQATT and SNEGSKA (reference sequence). The chain's CDR3 is CSARENEDYEQYF. For the CDR3, the DNA is TGCAGTGCTAGAGAGAATGAGGATTACGAGCAGTACTTC.

The table lists this clonotype with many counts. This chain joins TRBV5-1 and TRBJ1-2; weak D call: TRBD1 (6 bases). This CDR3 has 14 residues. Germline V gene lookup returns CDR1 SGHRS and CDR2 YFSETQ. V lost 0 bases and J lost 3, with 9 bases in between. The DNA for the CDR3 is TGCGCCAGCAGCTTGGGTCGGACAGACTATGGCTACACCTTC. This gives the protein CASSLGRTDYGYTF.

Ten or more counts support this clonotype. The chain has TRBV28 and TRBJ2-1; D is unresolved. Trimming left V 5 bases short and J 3 bases short, with 14 bases between. The CDR3 covers 15 residues. CDR1 is MDHEN, CDR2 SYDVKM, per germline. For the CDR3, the DNA is TGTGCCAGCAGTCCGCGTTTAAAGGACTACAATGAGCAGTTCTTC. The encoded protein is CASSPRLKDYNEQFF.

This clonotype has only a few counts. The genes are TRBV6-1 and TRBJ1-6; D remains ambiguous. The CDR3 is 14 residues long. The ends were cut back, 5 bases at V and 8 bases at J, with 13 bases in the middle. Germline V gene sequence: CDR1 MNHNS, CDR2 SASEGT. Here the CDR3 DNA reads TGTGCCAGCAGTCCGGGGATTTGGGATTCACCCCTCCACTTT. It codes for CASSPGIWDSPLHF.

This clonotype was counted at least ten times. The chain joins TRBV2 to TRBJ1-2; D not resolved. There are 13 residues in the CDR3. Trimming pared 4 bases from V and 8 bases from J, leaving 14 bases between. Per germline, CDR1 SNHLY and CDR2 FYNNEI. The CDR3 here is CASSVQGPNGYTF. The CDR3 bases are TGTGCCAGCAGTGTACAAGGCCCAAACGGCTACACCTTC.

This clonotype was detected many times. This chain links TRBV28 with TRBJ1-4; D remains unclear. V lost 3 bases and J 0 bases, leaving 14 bases between the germline ends. The CDR3 covers 17 residues. Per germline, CDR1 MDHEN and CDR2 SYDVKM. The CDR3 DNA reads TGTGCCAGCAGTTTTGGCCCCCGAGCTGCAACTAATGAAAAACTGTTTTTT. This gives the protein CASSFGPRAATNEKLFF.

Concerning this clonotype itself: A much larger clone lies one base from this, so it may be a read error. The chain recombines TRBV11-2 with TRBJ1-2, with TRBD1 as a possible D gene (6 bases). CDR3 length: 15 amino acids. CDR1 is SGHAT, CDR2 FQNNGV, per germline. V shed 5 bases and J shed 7 bases, with 20 bases lying between them. The CDR3 region is CASSPTAGASAGYTF. CDR3 bases: TGTGCCAGCAGCCCAACGGCAGGGGCGTCTGCTGGCTACACCTTC.

This rearrangement joins TRBV19 to TRBJ2-2; D might be TRBD2 (6 bases). The CDR3 consists of 17 residues. Germline-derived CDR1 and CDR2 are LNHDA and SQIVND (reference sequence). Trimming stripped 2 bases from V and 5 bases from J, with 18 bases between. As DNA, the CDR3 is TGTGCCAGTAGTATACCTAATGGGGACTTTAAAACCGGGGAGCTGTTTTTT. Amino acid sequence: CASSIPNGDFKTGELFF.